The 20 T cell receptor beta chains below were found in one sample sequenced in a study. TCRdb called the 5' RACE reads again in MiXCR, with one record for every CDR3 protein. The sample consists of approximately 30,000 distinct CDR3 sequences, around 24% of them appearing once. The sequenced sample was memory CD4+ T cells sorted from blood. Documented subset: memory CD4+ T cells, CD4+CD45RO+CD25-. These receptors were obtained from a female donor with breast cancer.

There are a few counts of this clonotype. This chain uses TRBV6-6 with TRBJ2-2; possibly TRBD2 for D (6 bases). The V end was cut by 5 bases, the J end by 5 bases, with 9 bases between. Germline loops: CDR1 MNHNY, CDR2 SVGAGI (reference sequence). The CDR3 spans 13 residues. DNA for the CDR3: TGTGCCAGCAGTCGCGGGAATACCGGGGAGCTGTTTTTT. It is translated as CASSRGNTGELFF.

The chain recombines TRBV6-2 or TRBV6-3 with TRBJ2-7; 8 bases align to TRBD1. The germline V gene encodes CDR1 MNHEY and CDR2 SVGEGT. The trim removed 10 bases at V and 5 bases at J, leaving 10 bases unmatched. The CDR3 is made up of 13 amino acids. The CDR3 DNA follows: TGTGCCAAGAAGGACAGGGAAGCCCACGAGCAGTACTTC. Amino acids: CAKKDREAHEQYF.

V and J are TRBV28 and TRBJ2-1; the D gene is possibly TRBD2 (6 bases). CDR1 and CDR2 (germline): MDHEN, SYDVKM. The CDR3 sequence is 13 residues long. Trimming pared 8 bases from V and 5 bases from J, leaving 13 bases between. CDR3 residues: CASDPGLHNEQFF. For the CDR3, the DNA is TGTGCCAGCGATCCGGGACTCCACAATGAGCAGTTCTTC.

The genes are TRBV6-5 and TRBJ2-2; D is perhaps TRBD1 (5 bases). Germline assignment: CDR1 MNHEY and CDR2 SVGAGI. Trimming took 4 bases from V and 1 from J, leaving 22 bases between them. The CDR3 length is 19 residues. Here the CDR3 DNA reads TGTGCCAGCAGTTTGTTTCCTCTCGACAGTATAGGGAACACCGGGGAGCTGTTTTTT. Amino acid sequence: CASSLFPLDSIGNTGELFF.

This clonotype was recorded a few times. Here the CDR3 reads CASSQRTSDYNEQFF. In nucleotides, the CDR3 is TGTGCCAGCAGCCAACGGACTAGCGACTACAATGAGCAGTTCTTC. The chain carries TRBV4-2 and TRBJ2-1; 9 bases map to TRBD2. Trimming took 2 bases from V and 3 from J; bases not matched to a gene: 2. The CDR3 extends over 15 amino acids. Per germline, CDR1 LGHNA and CDR2 YNFKEQ.

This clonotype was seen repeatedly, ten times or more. CDR3 in DNA: TGCAGTGCTAGTGGGCAGTTAAGCTCCTACAATGAGCAGTTCTTC. Amino acid sequence: CSASGQLSSYNEQFF. The chain carries TRBV20-1 and TRBJ2-1; D unclear. The CDR3 loop spans 15 amino acids. Trimming cost V 3 bases and J 0 bases, with 12 bases left between them. Germline loops: CDR1 DFQATT, CDR2 SNEGSKA (reference sequence).

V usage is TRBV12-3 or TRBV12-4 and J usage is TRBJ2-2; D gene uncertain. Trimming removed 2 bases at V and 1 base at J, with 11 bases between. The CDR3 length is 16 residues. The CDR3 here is CASSLSASGNTGELFF. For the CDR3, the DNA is TGTGCCAGCAGTTTATCTGCTTCGGGGAACACCGGGGAGCTGTTTTTT.

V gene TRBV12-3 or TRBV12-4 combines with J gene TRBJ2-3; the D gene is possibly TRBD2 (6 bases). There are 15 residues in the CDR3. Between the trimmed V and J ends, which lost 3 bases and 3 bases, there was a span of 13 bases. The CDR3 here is CASSFRGGPTDTQYF. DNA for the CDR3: TGTGCCAGCAGTTTTCGGGGAGGCCCGACAGATACGCAGTATTTT.

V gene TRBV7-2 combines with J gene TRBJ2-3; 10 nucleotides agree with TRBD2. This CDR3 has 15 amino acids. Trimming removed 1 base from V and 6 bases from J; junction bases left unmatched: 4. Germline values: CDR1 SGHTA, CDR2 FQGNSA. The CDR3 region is CASSLVSGGSDTQYF. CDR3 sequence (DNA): TGTGCCAGCAGCTTAGTTAGCGGGGGGAGCGATACGCAGTATTTT.

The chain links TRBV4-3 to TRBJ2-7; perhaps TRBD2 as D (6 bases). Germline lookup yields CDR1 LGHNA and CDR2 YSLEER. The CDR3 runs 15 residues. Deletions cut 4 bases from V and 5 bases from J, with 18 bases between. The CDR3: CASSPSGGVGHEQYF. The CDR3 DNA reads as TGCGCCAGCAGCCCTTCGGGCGGGGTGGGGCACGAGCAGTACTTC.

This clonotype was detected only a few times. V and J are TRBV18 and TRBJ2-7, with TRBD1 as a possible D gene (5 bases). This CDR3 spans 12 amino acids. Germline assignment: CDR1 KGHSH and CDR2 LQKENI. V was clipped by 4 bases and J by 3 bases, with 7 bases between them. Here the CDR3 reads CASSRGSYEQYF. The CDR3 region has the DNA TGTGCCAGCTCACGGGGCAGCTACGAGCAGTACTTC.

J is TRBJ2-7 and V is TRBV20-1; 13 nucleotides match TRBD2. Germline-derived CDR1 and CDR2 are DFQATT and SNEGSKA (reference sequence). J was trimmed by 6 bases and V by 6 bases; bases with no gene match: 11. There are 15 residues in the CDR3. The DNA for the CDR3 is TGCAGTGCACCAACTAGCGGGAGGGTTATGGTCGAGCAGTACTTC. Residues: CSAPTSGRVMVEQYF.

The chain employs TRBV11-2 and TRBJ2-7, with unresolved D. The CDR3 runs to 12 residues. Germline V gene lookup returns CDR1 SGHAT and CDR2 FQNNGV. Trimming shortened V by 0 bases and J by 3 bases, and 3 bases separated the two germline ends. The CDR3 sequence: CASSLDYYEQYF. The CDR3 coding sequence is TGTGCCAGCAGCTTAGACTACTACGAGCAGTACTTC. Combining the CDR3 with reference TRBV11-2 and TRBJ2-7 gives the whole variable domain EAGVAQSPRYKIIEKRQSVAFWCNPISGHATLYWYQQILGQGPKLLIQFQNNGVVDDSQLPKDRFSAERLKGVDSTLKIQPAKLEDSAVYLCASSLDYYEQYFGPGTRLTVT.

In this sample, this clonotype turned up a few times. The CDR3 sequence is CASPAGAVKEQFF. DNA of the CDR3: TGTGCCAGCCCCGCAGGGGCGGTAAAAGAGCAGTTCTTC. The chain recombines TRBV5-8 with TRBJ2-1; D possibly corresponds to TRBD1 (6 bases). Germline V gene sequence: CDR1 SGHTS, CDR2 YDEGEE. This CDR3 is 13 amino acids long. V was shortened by 7 bases and J by 10 bases, with 18 bases between the two germline ends.

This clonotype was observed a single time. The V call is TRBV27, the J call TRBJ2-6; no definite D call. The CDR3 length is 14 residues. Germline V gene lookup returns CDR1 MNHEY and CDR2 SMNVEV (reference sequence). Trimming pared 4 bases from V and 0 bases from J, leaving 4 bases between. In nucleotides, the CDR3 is TGTGCCAGCAGTTATAACTCTGGGGCCAACGTCCTGACTTTC. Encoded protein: CASSYNSGANVLTF.

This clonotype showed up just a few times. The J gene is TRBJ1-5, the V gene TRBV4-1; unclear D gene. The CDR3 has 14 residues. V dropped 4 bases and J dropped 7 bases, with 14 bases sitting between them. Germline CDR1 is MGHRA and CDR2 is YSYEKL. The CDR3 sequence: CASSLTMGRQPQHF. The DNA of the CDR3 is TGCGCCAGCAGCCTAACCATGGGCCGGCAGCCCCAGCATTTT.

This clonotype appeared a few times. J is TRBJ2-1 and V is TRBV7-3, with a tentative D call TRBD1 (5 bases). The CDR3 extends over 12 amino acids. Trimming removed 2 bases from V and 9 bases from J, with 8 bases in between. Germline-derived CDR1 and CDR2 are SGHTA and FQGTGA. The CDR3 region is CASSLATGEQFF. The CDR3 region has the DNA TGTGCCAGCAGCTTAGCCACAGGTGAGCAGTTCTTC.

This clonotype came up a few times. The CDR3 sequence: CASSERRTGGHGYTF. The CDR3 nucleotides are TGTGCCAGCAGTGAACGGCGGACAGGGGGCCATGGCTACACCTTC. V usage is TRBV2 and J usage is TRBJ1-2; 11 bases match TRBD1. CDR1 is SNHLY and CDR2 is FYNNEI in the germline V gene. The CDR3 runs to 15 residues. With V trimmed by 2 bases and J by 6 bases, 5 bases remained unmatched.

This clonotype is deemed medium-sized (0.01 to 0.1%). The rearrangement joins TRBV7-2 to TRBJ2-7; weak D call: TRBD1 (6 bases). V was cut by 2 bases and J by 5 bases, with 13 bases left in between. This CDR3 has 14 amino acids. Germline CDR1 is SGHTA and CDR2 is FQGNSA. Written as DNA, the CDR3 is TGTGCCAGCAGCTTACAGGCAGGGGCCAACGAGCAGTACTTC. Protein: CASSLQAGANEQYF.

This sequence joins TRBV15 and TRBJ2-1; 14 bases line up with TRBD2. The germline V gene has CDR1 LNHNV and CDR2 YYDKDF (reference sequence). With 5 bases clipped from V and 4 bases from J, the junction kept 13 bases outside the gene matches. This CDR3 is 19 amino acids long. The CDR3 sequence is CATSESRTSGRSLYNEQFF. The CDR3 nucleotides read TGTGCCACCAGCGAGTCCAGGACTAGCGGGAGGTCCCTGTACAATGAGCAGTTCTTC.